This T cell receptor (beta chain) was recorded in a study of blood T cell repertoires in COVID-19. Germline V lookup: CDR1 MNHEY, CDR2 SVGAGI. The ends lost 0 bases at V and 4 bases at J; junction bases unmatched: 2. The length of the CDR3 is 15 residues. Assay used: immunoSEQ multiplex PCR; TCRdb lists only in-frame clones, some missing. The sample shows around 140,000 clones, roughly 84% of them seen only once. The V call is TRBV6-5, the J call TRBJ1-4; TRBD1 matches at 7 bases. This receptor was identified in a man aged 25-40 years with COVID-19, enrolled during active disease. The sequencing sample was made of peripheral blood. CDR3 in amino acids: CASSYSRGHNEKLFF. DNA of the CDR3: TGTGCCAGCAGTTACTCGAGGGGGCATAATGAAAAACTGTTTTTT.